Listed below are T cell receptor beta chains from one sample, sequenced in a study of beta chain features in type 1 diabetes. TCRdb keeps only in-frame clones here, not all; method: immunoSEQ multiplex PCR. The sample consists of over 25,000 clones, roughly three fifths of them appearing once. Sequencing used Tregs from blood. These receptors came from a woman aged 18 to 35 with type 1 diabetes. CDR3s include the opening cysteine and the closing phenylalanine or tryptophan. The D gene is left open where the match is weak. Size is stated for part of the rows, as once, few or many counts, or as a class when the clone is expanded.

clone_size	v_call	j_call	d_call	cdr3_nt	cdr3_aa
few	TRBV28	TRBJ1-4	TRBD1	TGTGCCAGCAGGCGGGGACAGGGGGCTGAAAAACTGTTTTTT	CASRRGQGAEKLFF
.	TRBV7-2	TRBJ1-2	.	TGTGCCAGCAGCTTAGGGGCCCCGGGAGATGGCTACACCTTC	CASSLGAPGDGYTF
.	TRBV19	TRBJ2-1	TRBD2	TGTGCCAGTGGCAGAACTTCAGGGACTAGCCCAAACCACAATGAGCAGTTCTTC	CASGRTSGTSPNHNEQFF
few	TRBV19	TRBJ1-1	.	TGTGCCAGTAGTTCGACAGAGAACACTGAAGCTTTCTTT	CASSSTENTEAFF
once	TRBV7-8	TRBJ2-1	TRBD1	TGTGCCAGCAGCCGAAATTTAGGACAGGGGAATGAGCAGTTCTTC	CASSRNLGQGNEQFF
.	TRBV15	TRBJ2-3	TRBD2	TGTGCCACCAGCAGCGGACTAGCGGGCATCACAGATACGCAGTATTTT	CATSSGLAGITDTQYF
.	TRBV7-6	TRBJ2-1	.	TGTGCCAGCAGCTTAGGACAGGCGTCCTACAATGAGCAGTTCTTC	CASSLGQASYNEQFF
.	TRBV5-1	TRBJ1-1	.	TGCGCCAGCAGCTTGGCCGGTGCTAACGAAGCTTTCTTT	CASSLAGANEAFF
.	TRBV18	TRBJ1-1	.	TGTGCCAGCTCACGAGGAGGCGGATCTAACACTGAAGCTTTCTTT	CASSRGGGSNTEAFF
.	TRBV7-9	TRBJ2-5	.	TGTGCCAGCACCGGGGGAGAGACCCAGTACTTC	CASTGGETQYF
.	TRBV27	TRBJ1-2	TRBD1	TGTGCCAGCAGTCTAAGGAGGACAGGGGACTATGGCTACACCTTC	CASSLRRTGDYGYTF
few	TRBV5-4	TRBJ2-3	.	TGTGCCAGCAGCTCGAGCGGTACCAGGACAGATACGCAGTATTTT	CASSSSGTRTDTQYF
.	TRBV29-1	TRBJ2-7	.	TGCAGCGTTGATAGGGGCGACGAGCAGTACTTC	CSVDRGDEQYF
.	TRBV4-3	TRBJ2-1	TRBD2	TGCGCCAGCAGCCAAAATAGCGGGAGAAAGGATGAGCAGTTCTTC	CASSQNSGRKDEQFF
.	TRBV7-9	TRBJ1-1	.	TGTGCCAGCAGCTCGGGACAAAACACTGAAGCTTTCTTT	CASSSGQNTEAFF
.	TRBV19	TRBJ2-3	.	TGTGCCAGTAGTATGGGACTCCCAGATACGCAGTATTTT	CASSMGLPDTQYF
.	TRBV28	TRBJ2-7	TRBD1	TGTGCCAGCAGTAGCCCGGGACAGGGGAGCTCCTACGAGCAGTACTTC	CASSSPGQGSSYEQYF
few	TRBV18	TRBJ2-2	.	TGTGCCAGCTCACGGGCAGGGGCTACGAACACCGGGGAGCTGTTTTTT	CASSRAGATNTGELFF
.	TRBV7-2	TRBJ2-3	TRBD2	TGTGCCAGCAGCCCGGGACTAGAAGTAGATACGCAGTATTTT	CASSPGLEVDTQYF
.	TRBV7-9	TRBJ1-4	TRBD1	TGTGCCAGCAGCACGGACAGGGGGAAGGAAAAACTGTTTTTT	CASSTDRGKEKLFF
few	TRBV4-2	TRBJ2-7	TRBD2	TGTGCCAGCAGCCAAGATATAACTAGCGGGAAGGTCTACGAGCAGTACTTC	CASSQDITSGKVYEQYF
.	TRBV5-8	TRBJ1-4	.	TGTGCCAGCAGCCACGGACGGACTGCAACTAATGAAAAACTGTTTTTT	CASSHGRTATNEKLFF